This TCR beta chain was retrieved from a study of CD8 T cells in Susac syndrome. Study conclusions and caveats: The study conceded that its TCR sequencing and HLA analysis involved relatively few individuals.

V was trimmed by 8 bases and J by 1 base, leaving 10 bases between them. Germline V gives CDR1 SEHNR, CDR2 FQNEAQ (reference sequence). The CDR3 totals 13 residues. Comment on this clonotype: Antigen unknown.

After extraction with the RNeasy kit, 0.5 to 1 ug of the RNA was reverse transcribed using random hexamers. The TCR beta CDR3 was amplified by immunoSEQ multiplex PCR across 54 Vbeta, 13 Jbeta. TCRdb re-called the immunoSEQ multiplex PCR reads through MiXCR, storing one row per CDR3 protein. The sample holds some 150,000 distinct CDR3 sequences, approximately 93% seen once. Sequencing targeted TCR beta in blood CD8+ and CD4+ T cells. TEMRA cells were FACS-enriched, and CD8+ and CD4+ T cells were isolated negatively. Sequenced input: CD8+ T cells from PBMCs. This clonotype was obtained from a human donor with multiple sclerosis. The genes are TRBV7-9 and TRBJ2-3; D possibly corresponds to TRBD1 (5 bases). CDR3 protein: CASELGGTDTQYF. DNA of the CDR3: TGTGCCAGCGAGTTAGGGGGCACAGATACGCAGTATTTT.